The 25 T cell receptor beta chains listed next were all sequenced from one sample in a study of cytomegalovirus exposure and HLA in healthy donors. PCR involved 60 Vbeta and 13 Jbeta primers. Clones were read by immunoSEQ multiplex PCR, and TCRdb kept only the in-frame ones, dropping some. The sample yields over 55,000 clones, approximately 90% seen once. The sample consisted of PBMCs. These receptor sequences come from a woman in her twenties or thirties in good health and CMV-seropositive.

This chain joins TRBV12-2 and TRBJ2-1; TRBD2 is taken as the D call from the table, unchecked against the DNA. TRBV12-2 is shown as a pseudogene. The CDR3 spans 15 residues. The CDR3 spells CASRLGWREGHEQFF. The CDR3 region has the DNA TGTGCAAGTCGCTTAGGGTGGCGGGAGGGCCATGAGCAGTTCTTC.

This sequence joins TRBV11-2 and TRBJ2-1; maybe TRBD2 (7 bases). Deletions cut 2 bases from V and 7 bases from J, with 12 bases between. This CDR3 contains 14 residues. The V gene's germline CDR1 is SGHAT and CDR2 FQNNGV. CDR3 in DNA: TGTGCCAGCAGCTTATGGCGGGGGCAGAATGAGCAGTTCTTC. It translates to CASSLWRGQNEQFF.

This chain connects TRBV6-5 to TRBJ2-6; D unclear. CDR1 and CDR2 from the germline V gene are MNHEY and SVGAGI. This CDR3 spans 15 amino acids. V was pared by 8 bases and J by 0 bases, with 11 bases between. The CDR3 DNA is TGTGCCAGCGCCTCCACCGGCTCTGGGGCCAACGTCCTGACTTTC. This translates into CASASTGSGANVLTF.

V and J are TRBV11-2 and TRBJ2-7; D not resolved. CDR1 and CDR2 (germline): SGHAT, FQNNGV. The CDR3 is 12 amino acids. The V end was cut by 2 bases, the J end by 5 bases, with 7 bases between. CDR3 DNA sequence: TGTGCCAGCAGCTTAACGGGTAACGAGCAGTACTTC. This encodes CASSLTGNEQYF.

The chain recombines TRBV6-6 with TRBJ2-7; 8 bases agree with TRBD1. The trim removed 5 bases at V and 2 bases at J, leaving 8 bases unmatched. CDR3 length: 15 residues. Germline assignment: CDR1 MNHNY and CDR2 SVGAGI (reference sequence). The CDR3 DNA reads as TGTGCCAGCAGTCGAAGCCAGGGGGCCACCTACGAGCAGTACTTC. It translates to CASSRSQGATYEQYF.

This chain uses TRBV10-3 with TRBJ1-3; 8 bases agree with TRBD1. This CDR3 is 16 amino acids long. Trimming cost V 2 bases and J 0 bases; bases outside gene matches: 3. Germline values: CDR1 ENHRY, CDR2 SYGVKD. The CDR3 is CAISERQGSSGNTIYF. DNA of the CDR3: TGTGCCATCAGTGAGCGACAGGGGAGCTCTGGAAACACCATATATTTT.

The gene calls are TRBV28 and TRBJ2-7, with D uncertain. The V gene lost 3 bases and the J gene lost 4 bases, with 10 bases spanning the gap. Germline CDR1 MDHEN, CDR2 SYDVKM. This CDR3 contains 13 residues. CDR3 sequence reads: CASSFRRLYEQYF. The DNA for the CDR3 is TGTGCCAGCAGTTTCCGCCGCCTATACGAGCAGTACTTC.

This chain joins TRBV23-1 and TRBJ2-2; D unclear. TRBV23-1 is recorded as an ORF, its role being uncertain. V gave up 0 bases and J gave up 6 bases, with 17 bases separating them. The CDR3 is made up of 17 amino acids. The CDR3 loop is CASSQSRFLPPSGELFF. The CDR3 coding sequence is TGCGCCAGCAGTCAATCGCGGTTTCTGCCCCCTTCCGGGGAGCTGTTTTTT.

The rearrangement joins TRBV19 to TRBJ1-1; TRBD1 is a possible D gene (6 bases). Germline V gene sequence: CDR1 LNHDA, CDR2 SQIVND (reference sequence). The CDR3 totals 12 residues. V lost 9 bases, J lost 8 bases, and 16 bases lay in between. The CDR3 sequence: CASLGTSTEAFF. In DNA form, the CDR3 reads TGTGCCAGCCTTGGGACATCCACAGAAGCTTTCTTT. Filled out from reference TRBV19 and TRBJ1-1, the complete variable domain reads DGGITQSPKYLFRKEGQNVTLSCEQNLNHDAMYWYRQDPGQGLRLIYYSQIVNDFQKGDIAEGYSVSREKKESFPLTVTSAQKNPTAFYLCASLGTSTEAFFGQGTRLTVV.

A word on this clone: One end of the junction does not line up with germline, which may come from a read error. This chain links TRBV7-2 with TRBJ1-1, with TRBD1 as a possible D gene (6 bases). Germline CDR1 SGHTA, CDR2 FQGNSA. This CDR3 region has 17 residues. The CDR3 sequence: CAGSFRAGVGKNTEAFF. The CDR3 DNA is TGTGCCGGCAGCTTTCGGGCAGGGGTAGGTAAGAACACTGAAGCTTTCTTT.

The chain links TRBV29-1 to TRBJ2-3, with 10 bases fitting TRBD2. The length of the CDR3 is 15 residues. CDR1 and CDR2 (germline): SQVTM, ANQGSEA. V trimming: 1 base; J trimming: 1 base; junction bases outside the gene matches: 2. The CDR3 loop reads CSVEGAGGRTDTQYF. The CDR3 DNA reads TGCAGCGTTGAAGGAGCGGGAGGGCGCACAGATACGCAGTATTTT.

V and J are TRBV30 and TRBJ1-2, with 7 nucleotides matching TRBD1. Germline V gene sequence: CDR1 GTSNPN, CDR2 SVGIG (reference sequence). CDR3 size: 14 residues. V trimming: 4 bases; J trimming: 8 bases; junction bases outside the gene matches: 13. The CDR3: CAWITQGGFGGYTF. For the CDR3, the DNA is TGTGCCTGGATCACTCAGGGGGGTTTCGGAGGCTACACCTTC. The variable domain in full, completed from reference TRBV30 and TRBJ1-2, reads SQTIHQWPATLVQPVGSPLSLECTVEGTSNPNLYWYRQAAGRGLQLLFYSVGIGQISSEVPQNLSASRPQDRQFILSSKKLLLSDSGFYLCAWITQGGFGGYTFGSGTRLTVV.

This clone was observed a few times. The chain couples TRBV11-2 to TRBJ2-7; 9 bases line up with TRBD2. The germline gives CDR1 SGHAT, CDR2 FQNNGV. The length of the CDR3 is 17 residues. V lost 3 bases, J lost 0 bases, and 9 bases stayed unmatched. In DNA form, the CDR3 reads TGTGCCAGCAGCTTTAGGAGACTAGCGGAATCCTCCTACGAGCAGTACTTC. It yields the protein CASSFRRLAESSYEQYF.

The rearrangement links TRBV29-1 to TRBJ1-1; 10 bases align to TRBD1. V lost 6 bases and J lost 4; bases outside the gene matches: 8. The CDR3 totals 14 residues. The germline V gene has CDR1 SQVTM and CDR2 ANQGSEA. CDR3 region: CSVLRTGGLTEAFF. As DNA, the CDR3 is TGCAGCGTGCTCCGGACAGGGGGTCTCACTGAAGCTTTCTTT.

This chain joins TRBV25-1 and TRBJ2-7, with 9 nucleotides matching TRBD1. This CDR3 spans 14 amino acids. Germline V gene lookup returns CDR1 MGHDK and CDR2 SYGVNS. J was trimmed by 6 bases and V by 4 bases; bases with no gene match: 7. The chain's CDR3 is CASSARDRVGEQYF. Here the CDR3 DNA reads TGTGCCAGCAGTGCCCGGGACAGGGTAGGCGAGCAGTACTTC.

The J gene is TRBJ2-7, the V gene TRBV29-1; 8 nucleotides align to TRBD1. The germline gives CDR1 SQVTM, CDR2 ANQGSEA. J lost 3 bases, V lost 6 bases, and 10 bases had no gene match. This CDR3 has 14 amino acids. Here the CDR3 reads CSVTRLTGDYEQYF. For the CDR3, the DNA is TGCAGCGTGACCAGATTGACAGGGGACTACGAGCAGTACTTC.

The chain joins TRBV25-1 to TRBJ2-1, with TRBD1 as a possible D gene (6 bases). The CDR3 covers 15 residues. The germline V gene encodes CDR1 MGHDK and CDR2 SYGVNS. The V end lost 1 base, the J end lost 4 bases, and 11 bases lay between the germline ends. CDR3 DNA: TGTGCCAGCAGTGAATCTGCTGGGACATACAATGAGCAGTTCTTC. Translating it yields CASSESAGTYNEQFF.

The chain couples TRBV9 to TRBJ2-5, with TRBD2 identical over 7 bases. The CDR3 extends over 16 amino acids. Losses at the gene ends were 3 bases for V and 5 bases for J; bases not matched to a gene: 13. Per the germline V gene, CDR1 is SGDLS and CDR2 is YYNGEE. This chain's CDR3 is CASSAGSGIGGETQYF. The CDR3 DNA is TGTGCCAGCAGCGCCGGGAGCGGGATCGGGGGGGAGACCCAGTACTTC.

V is TRBV5-4 and J is TRBJ2-2; TRBD1 aligns across 10 bases. The CDR3 has 16 amino acids. In germline, CDR1 is SGHNT, CDR2 YYREEE (reference sequence). V lost 2 bases and J lost 1; bases outside the gene matches: 2. The CDR3 DNA follows: TGTGCCAGCAGCTTTGGGACAGGGGTGAACACCGGGGAGCTGTTTTTT. Encoded protein: CASSFGTGVNTGELFF. Supplemented by reference TRBV5-4 and TRBJ2-2, the full variable domain reads ETGVTQSPTHLIKTRGQQVTLRCSSQSGHNTVSWYQQALGQGPQFIFQYYREEENGRGNFPPRFSGLQFPNYSSELNVNALELDDSALYLCASSFGTGVNTGELFFGEGSRLTVL.

The chain uses TRBV9 and TRBJ2-3, with a weak D call TRBD2 (5 bases). The CDR3 contains 14 residues. Trimming pared 4 bases from V and 1 base from J, leaving 10 bases between. The germline CDR1 and CDR2 sequences are SGDLS and YYNGEE. The CDR3 coding sequence is TGTGCCAGCAGCACAACCGGGGGCACAGATACGCAGTATTTT. Protein product: CASSTTGGTDTQYF.

The chain combines TRBV6-1 with TRBJ1-5; the match to TRBD1 covers 8 bases. The CDR3 is 13 residues long. Unmatched junction bases numbered 3, after V lost 5 bases and J lost 6 bases. Germline values: CDR1 MNHNS, CDR2 SASEGT. This CDR3 is CASSPDRGQPQHF. The DNA for the CDR3 is TGTGCCAGCAGTCCTGACAGGGGTCAGCCCCAGCATTTT.

The rearrangement links TRBV27 to TRBJ2-3; perhaps TRBD2 as D (6 bases). In germline, CDR1 is MNHEY, CDR2 SMNVEV (reference sequence). The CDR3 length is 16 residues. V was shortened by 2 bases and J by 5 bases, with 17 bases between the two germline ends. The CDR3, as DNA: TGTGCCAGCAGTTTAAACCGGGACTCCGTGGTAGATACGCAGTATTTT. Its protein product is CASSLNRDSVVDTQYF.

The V call is TRBV5-4, the J call TRBJ2-3, with TRBD2 as a possible D gene (5 bases). V was pared by 2 bases and J by 2 bases, with 9 bases between. CDR1 is SGHNT, CDR2 YYREEE, per germline (reference sequence). This CDR3 region has 14 residues. CDR3 nucleotide sequence: TGTGCCAGCAGCTTAAGTAGCGTCACAGATACGCAGTATTTT. The encoded protein is CASSLSSVTDTQYF.

This chain links TRBV7-9 with TRBJ2-7, with 7 bases fitting TRBD2. J was trimmed by 5 bases and V by 1 base; bases with no gene match: 11. In germline, CDR1 is SEHNR, CDR2 FQNEAQ (reference sequence). The CDR3 extends over 16 amino acids. The CDR3 DNA sequence: TGTGCCAGCAGCTTAGTTACGCGGACTAGTGGCCACGAGCAGTACTTC. As protein: CASSLVTRTSGHEQYF.

As for this clone: Because it lacks the conserved phenylalanine or tryptophan at the end, this CDR3 is likely a read error. No DNA is shown, since the ends of the CDR3 on it are uncertain; the CDR3 is the one TCRdb lists. The chain uses TRBV4-1 and TRBJ2-7; the table names TRBD1, a call not compared with the DNA. The CDR3 comprises 14 residues, both ends counted. Germline CDR1 MGHRA, CDR2 YSYEKL. The CDR3: CASTPSDIGVTRSP.